This TCR beta chain was found in a study of T-cell memory formation after mild COVID-19. Study details: TCR clusters were largely donor specific. Study results and limitations: The pre-infection memory compartment contained some responding clones, suggesting cross-reactive memory joined. Of the contracting clones, CD4+ ones lay mainly in CM and EM, and CD8+ ones in EMRA.

With respect to this clonotype: The target antigen is unknown.

CDR1 is SGHVS, CDR2 FQNEAQ, per germline. V dropped 5 bases and J dropped 1 base, with 12 bases sitting between them. The CDR3 is 15 residues long. The authors produced TCR alpha and TCR beta cDNA libraries with sample barcodes and UMIs by 5'RACE using constant-segment primers. TCRdb recomputed calls from the 5' RACE reads with MiXCR, one row per CDR3 protein. The table has some 600,000 distinct CDR3 sequences, roughly a sixth seen once. The rearrangement joins TRBV7-8 to TRBJ1-5; D is ambiguous. The sequence was obtained from an adult woman who had mild COVID-19 (a few samples of this study predate the infection). Cell type and time point are not known. Sample: PBMCs or a T cell subset sorted from them (not recorded which). The CDR3: CASSPAQRSNQPQHF. The CDR3 bases are TGTGCCAGCAGCCCCGCACAGAGGAGCAATCAGCCCCAGCATTTT.